The T cell receptor beta chain described here comes from a study of T cell clusters in autoimmune cytopenias. As for this clonotype: Antigen unknown.

Study results and limitations: The T cell clusters came from computational analysis alone and lack functional validation. TRB repertoire shifts in secondary cytopenia and chronic lymphocytic leukemia mostly reflected lymphoma, not autoimmunity. Primary autoimmune cytopenia patients appeared to lack physiological T cell clusters present in healthy donors.

TRB rearrangements were amplified by touch-down multiplex PCR with mixed TRB-A/B primers. With the multiplex PCR reads reprocessed, TCRdb shows one record per CDR3 protein and no DNA. Its listing shows about 1,900 distinct CDR3 sequences. Looked up from germline, CDR1 is SGHRS and CDR2 is YFSETQ. The CDR3 length is 16 residues. TRB amplification used 250 ng of peripheral blood genomic DNA. Material: peripheral blood. This sequence originates from a human donor with an autoimmune cytopenia or autoimmune hepatitis (not recorded which). This chain uses TRBV5-1 with TRBJ2-3; the D call from TCRdb, TRBD1, cannot be confirmed without DNA. The CDR3 sequence is CASSLSGEGGADTQYF.